Reported below is one T cell receptor beta chain. Its target is not known. This CDR3 comprises 15 residues. V lost 4 bases and J lost 6; bases outside the gene matches: 6. Germline-derived CDR1 and CDR2 are MNHNS and SASEGT. The PCR employed 60 Vbeta primers together with 13 Jbeta primers. Sequenced by immunoSEQ multiplex PCR; TCRdb stores in-frame clones only, minus some. The sample carries under 200,000 clones, 55% to 65% recorded once. The source of the sample is a study of cytomegalovirus exposure and HLA in healthy donors. Across the whole study: About 85 million unique TCR sequences came from HLA-typed donors in an early release.

Study-level points and caveats: Apparent HLA restriction characterized most CMV-associated TCR beta chains in a later analysis. Altogether, 160 or so TCR beta chains were recorded as cytomegalovirus-associated.

Sample: PBMCs. The origin of this receptor is a man in his forties in good health and CMV-seronegative. The chain combines TRBV6-1 with TRBJ1-6; 7 nucleotides align to TRBD1. Here the CDR3 DNA reads TGTGCCAGCAGTGGGGGGGACAGCCCTAATTCACCCCTCCACTTT. Residues: CASSGGDSPNSPLHF.